These T cell receptor beta chains were read from a single sample in a study of CD4 T cells in relation to SARS-CoV-2 and coronaviruses. Their antigen targets remain unknown. Assay used: immunoSEQ multiplex PCR; TCRdb lists only in-frame clones, some missing. The data contain 20,000 to 30,000 clones, roughly four fifths of them singletons. Sequenced input: CD4+ T cells from PBMCs, cultured in vitro. The receptors were sampled from a human donor in good health. Both conserved end residues are part of each CDR3. The D gene is left open where the match is weak. Clone size is stated in some rows and not others, as once, few, many or a class when expanded.

>13|TRBJ2-2|.|.|TRBV25-1
CASTPSWIGELFF
TGTGCCAGCACCCCCTCTTGGATCGGGGAGCTGTTTTTT
>13|TRBJ2-7|.|.|TRBV24-1
CATRFQRVYEQYF
TGTGCCACCCGCTTCCAGAGGGTCTACGAGCAGTACTTC
>13|TRBJ1-5|.|few|TRBV10-3
CAISEGERQPQHF
TGTGCCATCAGTGAAGGGGAACGACAGCCCCAGCATTTT
>14|TRBJ2-7|TRBD1|.|TRBV6-5
CASRLTGATYEQYF
TGTGCCAGCAGACTAACAGGGGCGACCTACGAGCAGTACTTC
>14|TRBJ1-2|.|.|TRBV5-1
CASSRGDFTYGYTF
TGCGCCAGCAGCCGTGGGGATTTTACCTATGGCTACACCTTC
>14|TRBJ2-3|TRBD1|.|TRBV6-2/TRBV6-3
CASSYPLGGDTQYF
TGTGCCAGCAGTTACCCCTTAGGGGGCGATACGCAGTATTTT
>12|TRBJ2-1|.|.|TRBV19
CASSAQTNEQFF
TGTGCCAGTAGTGCCCAGACCAATGAGCAGTTCTTC
>15|TRBJ2-7|TRBD2|.|TRBV7-2
CASSLSSGGNYEQYF
TGTGCCAGCAGCTTGTCTAGCGGGGGAAACTACGAGCAGTACTTC
>12|TRBJ2-1|.|.|TRBV7-2
CASSLALNEQFF
TGTGCCAGCAGCTTAGCGCTGAATGAGCAGTTCTTC
>15|TRBJ2-1|TRBD1|few|TRBV5-8
CASSSGVRGRQAQFF
TGTGCCAGCAGCTCTGGTGTAAGGGGGCGACAGGCGCAGTTCTTC
>13|TRBJ2-5|.|.|TRBV27
CASSLEGEETQYF
TGTGCCAGCAGTTTAGAAGGGGAAGAGACCCAGTACTTC
>15|TRBJ1-4|.|few|TRBV11-2
CASSFRGTTNEKLFF
TGTGCCAGCAGCTTTCGAGGAACAACTAATGAAAAACTGTTTTTT